These T cell receptor beta chains were read from a single sample in a study of blood T cell repertoires in COVID-19. Sequenced by immunoSEQ multiplex PCR; TCRdb stores in-frame clones only, minus some. Counted here are around 170,000 clones, just under 80% occurring once; the ten biggest clones make up approximately 6.2%. Sequenced material: peripheral blood. These receptors came from a man between 65 and 80 years old with active or convalescent COVID-19. Both conserved end residues are part of each CDR3.

TRBV7-9	TRBJ2-2	CASSLGMGFGELFF
TRBV6-5	TRBJ1-1	CASSSGSLEAFF
TRBV7-8	TRBJ1-5	CASSLTNIRGVQPQHF
TRBV30	TRBJ1-4	CAFRPRAATNEKLFF
TRBV19	TRBJ1-2	CASSRDRANYGYTF
TRBV19	TRBJ1-1	CASSIRVSTEAFF
TRBV9	TRBJ1-6	CASSVNQGYNSPLHF
TRBV3-1/TRBV3-2	TRBJ2-1	CASSQSPGVNEQFF
TRBV2	TRBJ1-2	CASSGDRALYGYTF
TRBV6-5	TRBJ1-5	CASSSTSNQPQHF
TRBV3-1/TRBV3-2	TRBJ2-7	CASSQGPSGTSYEQYF
TRBV6-1	TRBJ2-2	CASPMGGSNTGELFF
TRBV11-2	TRBJ2-7	CASSRQRLGGEQYF
TRBV20-1	TRBJ1-1	CSASAGGAFF
TRBV2	TRBJ1-3	CASSESREGGNTIYF
TRBV6-6	TRBJ1-3	CASKDSSFGNTIYF
TRBV7-3	TRBJ2-3	CASTPGLTSTDTQYF
TRBV9	TRBJ2-1	CASSVVSGSLNEQFF
TRBV5-1	TRBJ2-2	CASSLGGADTGELFF
TRBV18	TRBJ1-4	CASSPQNEKLFF
TRBV5-4	TRBJ2-1	CASSLGVAGENNEQFF
TRBV11-2	TRBJ1-2	CASSLWTGRETSGYTF
TRBV6-5	TRBJ2-5	CASSYSTGDLQETQYF
TRBV18	TRBJ1-5	CASSPAGDQPQHF
TRBV19	TRBJ1-5	CASSISPNQPQHF
TRBV12-3/TRBV12-4	TRBJ2-7	CASSRQEDSEQYF
TRBV4-2	TRBJ1-5	CASSQDLAGDQPQHF
TRBV9	TRBJ2-1	CASSGGPPAGAGEQFF
TRBV5-1	TRBJ2-1	CASGGTSGYNEQFF
TRBV29-1	TRBJ2-1	CSAQRDRGYNEQFF
TRBV18	TRBJ2-3	CASSPRQGSTDTQYF
TRBV6-2/TRBV6-3	TRBJ2-7	CASSPGDRETYEQYF
TRBV3-1/TRBV3-2	TRBJ1-1	CASSRSRGNTEAFF
TRBV28	TRBJ1-1	CASSIQGARNTEAFF
TRBV5-1	TRBJ2-7	CASSSGLARSDEQYF
TRBV7-9	TRBJ1-2	CASSPPPRTGGIFYGYTF
TRBV24-1	TRBJ2-3	CATSDSGATDTQYF
TRBV3-1/TRBV3-2	TRBJ2-3	CASRPAGADTQYF
TRBV7-6	TRBJ2-5	CATQRHRSERETQYF
TRBV5-1	TRBJ1-1	CASSLGTGPTEAFF
TRBV7-9	TRBJ2-7	CASSLEGSGSEQYF
TRBV7-8	TRBJ1-2	CASSTTTGINYGYTF
TRBV5-4	TRBJ1-2	CASSPEPQGKPGYTF
TRBV6-5	TRBJ1-6	CASMGTVFLPLHF
TRBV7-3	TRBJ2-1	CASRETSGPYNEQFF
TRBV6-1	TRBJ1-6	CASSEALVGGYNSPLHF
TRBV18	TRBJ2-1	CASSATDRNNEQFF
TRBV7-6	TRBJ2-2	CASSFLAGTGELFF
TRBV5-1	TRBJ1-6	CASSPGTADNSPLHF
TRBV3-1/TRBV3-2	TRBJ2-7	CASSLDRGPYEQYF
TRBV18	TRBJ2-2	CASTVQGAGELFF
TRBV6-1	TRBJ2-1	CASSEAGLAGYPFF
TRBV7-3	TRBJ2-3	CASSLTIASTDTQYF
TRBV5-1	TRBJ2-1	CASSSGGGPYNEQFF
TRBV6-2/TRBV6-3	TRBJ2-7	CASSASGGPYEQYF
TRBV6-6	TRBJ2-3	CASSFGAKDTQYF
TRBV7-6	TRBJ1-2	CASSFQDRGNYGYTF
TRBV2	TRBJ2-5	CASRRGREGETQYF
TRBV7-3	TRBJ1-5	CASSSESNQPQHF